This T cell receptor beta chain originates from a study of cytomegalovirus exposure and HLA in healthy donors (dated by TCRdb to the late 2010s). At the level of the whole study: The 666 repertoires of the first cohort and the roughly 120 validation repertoires were produced on the same platform, according to a later analysis. The study aimed to test whether cataloging public T cell receptors could reveal signatures of past pathogen exposure. Along with the roughly 670-subject first cohort, a separate validation cohort of roughly 110 different subjects was used. To predict cytomegalovirus infection status, the study combined high-throughput TCR immunosequencing, statistical association of individual TCRs with disease status, and machine learning.

Libraries came from the immunoSEQ multiplex PCR assay. In the paper's pipeline: A statistical classification framework was developed to diagnose cytomegalovirus status using the catalog of TCR beta chain sequences. TCRdb limited this immuneACCESS table to in-frame rearrangements with V and J called. A share of clones is missing; checked studies link under half to unresolved V genes, and the rest is unexplained. That table supplies the V and J calls and clone size; D and trimming were determined from the DNA. The sample data list some 140,000 clones, and around 85% of these were observed just once. The ten largest clones add up to just under 3% of the sample. Donors formed part of the validation cohort, which comprised fewer than 150 subjects and was distinct from the first cohort of fewer than 750 subjects. Overall study outcomes, separate from this receptor: Subsequent analysis determined that TCRs grouped into clusters in the first cohort also showed a tendency toward co-occurrence across the roughly 110 validation repertoires, and 90% to 95% of cluster scores exceeded 0. Across donors, most TCR sequences were observed very rarely, whereas some public TCRs were present in many individuals. According to the authors, the approach could potentially be generalized to other disease states and immunological phenotypes. A few of the identified cytomegalovirus-associated TCR beta chains were confirmed in vitro to be specific for cytomegalovirus antigens. In the study, around 150 TCR beta chains were listed as associated with cytomegalovirus. A later analysis lacked HLA typing for the validation cohort, so it scored co-occurrence in that cohort across all 110 or so repertoires. In both the original and validation cohorts, the classifier was reported to diagnose cytomegalovirus status with high specificity and sensitivity.

In the case of this clone: The antigen it recognizes is unknown. No qualities accompany the bases; no much larger clone lies one base away.

For CDR1 and CDR2, the germline V gene (reference sequence) lists LNHNV and YYDKDF. Trimming takes 0 bases off V and 0 bases off J; junction bases not matched to a gene: 14. The CDR3 sequence holds 21 residues, the cysteine and phenylalanine included. CDR3 DNA only is kept here, 63 bases in frame from base 1. The chain employs TRBV15 and TRBJ1-4, with TRBD1 matching 9 junction bases. Sequenced material: PBMCs. The receptor comes from a man aged 18 to 29 in good health and CMV-seronegative. Read as DNA, the sequence is TGTGCCACCAGCAGAGATACTACTGGACAGGGGATAGAGGCAACTAATGAAAAACTGTTTTTT. The translation is CATSRDTTGQGIEATNEKLFF.